This T cell receptor beta chain was sequenced during a study of T cell responses to AZD1222 COVID-19 vaccine (dated by TCRdb to the early 2020s). At the level of the whole study: Because spike-specific TCR depth and breadth did not differ between the two schedules, AZD1222 recipients who got a second dose at roughly 4 weeks were pooled with those who got a second dose at roughly 12 weeks. TCR sequencing was performed for fewer than 250 trial participants, of whom approximately 200 were given two doses of AZD1222 and approximately 25 were given two doses of MenACWY control vaccine. Trial participants were enrolled by age into subgroups of 18-55, 56-69 and 70-plus years, and around 140, 26 and 57 TCR-sequenced participants, respectively, were included in these subgroups. General study outcomes and caveats: Reportedly, close to half of the unique spike-specific TCRs recognized epitopes lying outside the regions that are mutated in the B.1.351 and B.1.1.7 variants. After two AZD1222 doses, spike-specific TCR breadth and depth were significantly higher than at day 0 and than in MenACWY recipients. The whole spike protein was spanned by vaccine-associated CD4 TCRs, and dominant responses were seen in regions 160-218 and 743-854. The 56-69-year group was small, and its depth increase did not reach significance, likely because of low power. Conclusions about previously exposed vaccinees were limited because only a handful of AZD1222 recipients were SARS-CoV-2 seropositive at baseline. Most participants were white British and females outnumbered males, and the authors suggested that clonal diversity may have been underestimated. Because no day 14 peak-response samples were available, the repertoires could be characterized only after the peak T cell response.

The CDR3 regions of human TCRbeta chains were analyzed by immunosequencing. Concerning the study's data processing: Repertoire TCRs were checked for matches against a reference library of SARS-CoV-2-specific TCRs that had been generated using the MIRA antigen-specificity platform. Breadth was defined as the fraction of unique TCRs that were SARS-CoV-2-associated. Depth was defined as the fraction of total T cells that were SARS-CoV-2-associated. Using the MIRA data, each spike-specific TCR was assigned both to the spike region to which the TCR was reactive and to a CD4 or CD8 class. Log10-transformed breadth and depth values were compared by one-way ANOVA with Sidak's multiple comparisons tests. TCRdb stores this immuneACCESS table with in-frame sequences only. Part of the clones is absent; in the studies checked, under half of the shortfall reflects unresolved V genes, and no reason is known for the rest. D and trimming come from the DNA, and the V and J calls and clone size come from that table. This sample gives some 170,000 clones in total; approximately 91% of them show up just once. The top ten clonotypes cover 1.5% to 2% of the sample.

The time point label of this sample denotes: baseline before first vaccination. The vaccinee samples were drawn from two UK trials, COV001 and COV002, one of which was a single-blind randomized controlled phase 2/3 trial testing AZD1222 (ChAdOx1 nCoV-19) in healthy adults. For TCRbeta chain sequencing, PBMC samples from trial participants were taken at day 0 and at day 28 after the second dose. Regarding this clone: Its antigen is not yet known. Base quality data are lacking; no much larger clone is found one base away.

V is clipped by 6 bases and J by 5 bases, and the sequence between their germline boundaries is 7 bases long. From its cysteine to its phenylalanine, the CDR3 spans 11 amino acids. Solely the CDR3 DNA is kept, with 33 bases framed from the first base. Taken from the germline V gene, the CDR1 and CDR2 loops are SGHTA and FQGNSA. The TCR comes from an adult in good health. The receptor chain draws on TRBV7-2 and TRBJ2-5; too little of a D gene remains to name it. The sample here was peripheral blood, taken on day 0 of AZD1222 vaccination. The sequence in DNA is TGTGCCAGCAGAAAGGTTGAGACCCAGTACTTC. It codes for CASRKVETQYF.